Listed here is a single T cell receptor beta chain. CDR3 length equals 16 residues. Germline V gives CDR1 KGHDR, CDR2 SFDVKD. J was trimmed by 7 bases and V by 4 bases; bases with no gene match: 8. The source of the sample is a study of blood T cell repertoires in COVID-19. Study at large: Sources were T cells, B-cell-depleted T cells, or PBMCs; the material itself was cDNA or gDNA.

Membership in each cohort depended on participant-reported clinical history. Exposed study participants had met a COVID-19 case within 2 weeks before entry. Authors' methods: Amplifying reference gene primers gave estimates of nucleated cell counts. The table came from immunoSEQ multiplex PCR; TCRdb's copy has only in-frame clones and leaves some out. D and trimming come from the DNA, and the V and J calls and clone size come from that table. The sample lists some 400,000 clones, about 89% occurring once. Sequencing was done on a sample of PBMCs or T cells enriched from blood (not recorded which). This clonotype originated in a woman aged 40-49 years who had been exposed to COVID-19. The chain uses TRBV24-1 and TRBJ2-1, with 11 positions matching TRBD2. This chain's CDR3 is CATSDPLAGVLNEQFF. The CDR3 nucleotides are TGTGCCACCAGTGACCCACTAGCGGGAGTACTGAATGAGCAGTTCTTC.